This record covers a single TCR beta chain. The data derive from a study of Ad26.COV2.S vaccination and SARS-CoV-2 variants. The treatment: approximately 18 received Ad26.COV2.S at low or high dose, single or two shots; roughly five received placebo; per-sample allocation not given. The samples date from day 63 after the first vaccine or placebo injection. The CDR3 spans 14 residues. V was clipped by 0 bases and J by 6 bases; unmatched bases: 2. Germline loops: CDR1 SGHRS, CDR2 YFSETQ. Generated by immunoSEQ multiplex PCR, the TCRdb table keeps only in-frame clones and is missing some. This sample has about 400,000 clones; about nine tenths occur once, and the top ten carry around 2%.

Sequencing used peripheral blood, obtained in a trial of Ad26.COV2.S vaccine versus placebo. The sequence was obtained from a person between 18 and 65 years old who received the Ad26.COV2.S COVID-19 vaccine or a placebo. The chain joins TRBV5-1 to TRBJ1-4; TRBD1 matches at 7 bases. DNA for the CDR3: TGCGCCAGCAGCTTGGGGCAGGGGGATGAAAAACTGTTTTTT. Amino acids: CASSLGQGDEKLFF.